This TCR beta chain is from a study of blood T cell repertoires in COVID-19. Study overall: Acute and convalescent COVID-19 specimens originated in the United States, Italy and Spain. Sources were T cells, B-cell-depleted T cells, or PBMCs; the material itself was cDNA or gDNA.

In the original analysis: The authors estimated nucleated cell counts from reference gene primer amplification. Sequencing was performed with immunoSEQ multiplex PCR; in TCRdb, only in-frame clones are kept and a portion is missing. That table gives V, J and clone size, and the DNA gave D and trimming. There are approximately 21,000 clones in the sample; roughly 90% occur only once, and under 6.5% lies in the top ten. The CDR3 is 15 amino acids. Looked up from germline, CDR1 is MGHRA and CDR2 is YSYEKL. The ends were cut back, 2 bases at V and 8 bases at J, with 18 bases in the middle. The sequencing sample was made of peripheral blood. The sequence was collected from a woman of 80 years or more with active COVID-19. The V gene is TRBV4-1, the J gene TRBJ1-2; TRBD1 might be the D (6 bases). The CDR3 bases are TGCGCCAGCAGCCAAACCAGACAGGTCATCGGCGGCTACACCTTC. Its translation: CASSQTRQVIGGYTF.